The following is a TCR beta chain sequence with its context. The clone's antigen remains unknown. The record has no base qualities; no much larger clone is one base away. The sample comes from a study of T cell changes during pregnancy in multiple sclerosis (dated by TCRdb to 2018 to 2020). Background for the entire study: Changes in the T cell repertoire over the course of pregnancy were examined in this study in women with multiple sclerosis.

The germline V gene (reference sequence) provides CDR1 SGHNT and CDR2 YYREEE. The junction shows trimming of 1 base on V and 6 bases on J, and the gene matches do not reach 12 bases of it. From cysteine to phenylalanine, the CDR3 is 16 amino acids long. The sequence is cut down to CDR3 DNA, 48 bases in frame from base 1. Library prep was done by the immunoSEQ multiplex PCR assay. TCRdb re-hosts the immuneACCESS table, in-frame sequences only. Its copies lack some clones; in the studies checked, an unresolved V gene accounts for under half of them, and the cause for the rest is not known. This sample comprises tens of thousands of clones, roughly 93% of them detected only once. Roughly 1.8% of the sample comes from the top ten.

The chain links TRBV5-4 with TRBJ1-2, with 7 bases in between that match TRBD1. The sample consisted of peripheral blood, taken in the second trimester of pregnancy. The clonotype originates from a female donor with multiple sclerosis, enrolled in a pregnancy study. The CDR3 protein is CASSLPRQGDRDGYTF. DNA sequence: TGTGCCAGCAGCTTGCCCCGACAGGGCGATAGAGATGGCTACACCTTC.